This record covers a single T cell receptor (beta chain). This record comes from a study of graft-versus-host responses after intestinal transplantation. Study in general: All recipients were transplanted with multivisceral, liver-intestinal, or isolated intestinal grafts.

The V gene end was trimmed by 5 bases and the J gene end by 4 bases; junction bases not matched to a gene: 4. Germline lookup yields CDR1 MNHNS and CDR2 SASEGT. The CDR3 contains 14 residues. TCRdb's copy holds only in-frame clones and misses some; the assay was immunoSEQ multiplex PCR. The sample lists some 18,000 clones, about two fifths occurring once. Plating combined roughly 200,000 CFSE-labeled responder cells with roughly 200,000 irradiated, violet-dye-labeled stimulator cells. Sorting of proliferating CFSE-low CD3+CD4+ and CD3+CD8+ responders took place after the reaction. The sequence was collected from a human patient who received an intestinal transplant. The sample in question was alloreactive CD4+ T cells from a mixed lymphocyte reaction culture, obtained before intestinal transplant. The subset denotes: CFSE-low proliferating T cells sorted from approximately 6-day pre-transplant mixed lymphocyte reaction (GvH or HvG direction). The chain recombines TRBV6-1 with TRBJ1-5, with TRBD1 matching 8 bases. This chain's CDR3 is CASSRRTGNQPQHF. DNA for the CDR3: TGTGCCAGCAGTCGCCGGACAGGGAATCAGCCCCAGCATTTT.